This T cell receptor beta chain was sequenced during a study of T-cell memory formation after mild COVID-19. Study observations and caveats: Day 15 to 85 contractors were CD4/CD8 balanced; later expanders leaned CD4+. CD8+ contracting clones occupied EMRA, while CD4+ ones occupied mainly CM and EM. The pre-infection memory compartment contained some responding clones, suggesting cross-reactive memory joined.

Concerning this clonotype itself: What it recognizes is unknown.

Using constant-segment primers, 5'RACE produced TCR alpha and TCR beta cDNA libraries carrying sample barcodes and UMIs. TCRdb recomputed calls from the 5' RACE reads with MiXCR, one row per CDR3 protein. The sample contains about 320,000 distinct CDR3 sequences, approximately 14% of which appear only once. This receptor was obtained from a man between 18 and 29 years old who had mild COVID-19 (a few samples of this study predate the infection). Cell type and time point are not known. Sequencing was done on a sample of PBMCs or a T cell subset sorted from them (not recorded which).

The CDR3 loop is CASSSGGLSYEQYF. CDR3 coding DNA: TGTGCCAGTAGTAGCGGGGGCCTCTCCTACGAGCAGTACTTC. The rearrangement links TRBV19 to TRBJ2-7; D perhaps matches TRBD2 (7 bases). The germline V gene has CDR1 LNHDA and CDR2 SQIVND (reference sequence). The CDR3 covers 14 residues. Trimming pared 4 bases from V and 0 bases from J, leaving 10 bases between.